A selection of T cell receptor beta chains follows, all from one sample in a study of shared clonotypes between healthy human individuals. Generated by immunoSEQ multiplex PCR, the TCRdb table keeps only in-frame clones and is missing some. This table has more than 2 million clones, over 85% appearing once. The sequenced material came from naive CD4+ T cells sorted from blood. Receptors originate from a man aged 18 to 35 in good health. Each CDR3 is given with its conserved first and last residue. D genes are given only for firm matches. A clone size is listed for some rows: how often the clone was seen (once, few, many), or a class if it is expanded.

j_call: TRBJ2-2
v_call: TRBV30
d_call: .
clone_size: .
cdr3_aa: CAWSVLGTTNTGELFF
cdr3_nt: TGTGCCTGGAGTGTACTAGGGACAACGAACACCGGGGAGCTGTTTTTT

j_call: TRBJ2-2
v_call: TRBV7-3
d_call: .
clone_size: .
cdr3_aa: CASSPFSGGLAELFF
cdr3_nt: TGTGCCAGCAGTCCTTTCTCCGGCGGGTTGGCGGAGCTGTTTTTT

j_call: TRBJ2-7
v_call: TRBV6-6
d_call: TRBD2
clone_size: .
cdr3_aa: CASSWGTSVYEQYF
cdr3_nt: TGTGCCAGCAGTTGGGGGACTAGCGTCTACGAGCAGTACTTC

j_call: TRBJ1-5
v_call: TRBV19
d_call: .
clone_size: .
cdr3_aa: CATKWEGGIGQPQHF
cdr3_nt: TGTGCCACCAAGTGGGAAGGCGGTATAGGGCAGCCCCAGCATTTT

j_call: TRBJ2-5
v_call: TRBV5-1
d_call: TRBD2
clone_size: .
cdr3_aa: CASSLETSGGETQYF
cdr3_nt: TGCGCCAGCAGCTTGGAAACTAGCGGTGGGGAGACCCAGTACTTC

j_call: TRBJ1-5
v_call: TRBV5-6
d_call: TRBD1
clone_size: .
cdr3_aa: CASSFGQGVHQPQHF
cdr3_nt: TGTGCCAGCAGCTTCGGCCAGGGGGTCCATCAGCCCCAGCATTTT

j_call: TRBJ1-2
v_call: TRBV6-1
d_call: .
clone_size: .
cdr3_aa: CASSESGGSDGYTF
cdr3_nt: TGTGCCAGCAGTGAATCGGGGGGCTCGGATGGCTACACCTTC

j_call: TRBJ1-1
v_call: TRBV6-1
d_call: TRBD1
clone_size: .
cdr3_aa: CASSEEGAFNTEAFF
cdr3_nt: TGTGCCAGCAGTGAAGAGGGGGCCTTTAACACTGAAGCTTTCTTT

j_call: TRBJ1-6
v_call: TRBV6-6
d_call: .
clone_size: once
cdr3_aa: CASSYSPLTGPGLHF
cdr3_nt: TGTGCCAGCAGTTACTCACCCCTGACCGGCCCGGGCCTCCACTTT

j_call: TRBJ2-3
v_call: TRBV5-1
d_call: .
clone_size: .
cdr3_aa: CASSLDSYTDTQYF
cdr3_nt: TGCGCCAGCAGCTTGGACAGCTACACAGATACGCAGTATTTT

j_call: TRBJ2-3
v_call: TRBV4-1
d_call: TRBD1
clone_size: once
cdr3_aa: CASSQETGGAQYF
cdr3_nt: TGCGCCAGCAGCCAAGAAACAGGGGGCGCGCAGTATTTT

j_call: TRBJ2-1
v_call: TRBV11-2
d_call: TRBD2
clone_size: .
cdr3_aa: CASSLGVAGIYNEQFF
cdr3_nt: TGTGCCAGCAGCTTAGGGGTAGCGGGAATCTACAATGAGCAGTTCTTC

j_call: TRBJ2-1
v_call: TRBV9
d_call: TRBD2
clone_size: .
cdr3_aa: CASSARLAGNDEQFF
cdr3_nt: TGTGCCAGCAGCGCACGACTAGCGGGAAACGATGAGCAGTTCTTC

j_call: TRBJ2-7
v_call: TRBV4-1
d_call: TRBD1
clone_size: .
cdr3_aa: CASSRGTGGYEQYF
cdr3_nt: TGCGCCAGCAGCCGTGGGACAGGGGGCTACGAGCAGTACTTC

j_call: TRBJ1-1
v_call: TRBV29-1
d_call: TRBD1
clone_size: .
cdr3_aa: CSVIRGGTEAFF
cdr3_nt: TGCAGCGTAATCAGGGGGGGGACTGAAGCTTTCTTT

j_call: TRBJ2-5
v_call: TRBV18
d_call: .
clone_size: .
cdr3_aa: CASSPPTQETQYF
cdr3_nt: TGTGCCAGCTCACCACCTACCCAAGAGACCCAGTACTTC

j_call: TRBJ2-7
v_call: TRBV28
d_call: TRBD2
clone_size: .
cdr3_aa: CASSSTGLAAWREQYF
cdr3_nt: TGTGCCAGCAGTTCGACAGGACTAGCGGCTTGGCGCGAGCAGTACTTC

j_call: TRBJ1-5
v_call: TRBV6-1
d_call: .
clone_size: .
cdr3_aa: CASSVGRSSNQPQHF
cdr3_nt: TGTGCCAGCAGCGTCGGTCGGAGTAGCAATCAGCCCCAGCATTTT

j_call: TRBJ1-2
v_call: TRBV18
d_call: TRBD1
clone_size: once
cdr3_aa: CASSPTDRVDYGYTF
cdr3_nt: TGTGCCAGCTCACCCACGGACAGGGTGGACTATGGCTACACCTTC

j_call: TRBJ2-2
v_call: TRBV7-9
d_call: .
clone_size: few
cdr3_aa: CASSLQRASNTGELFF
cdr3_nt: TGTGCCAGCAGCCTTCAGCGGGCCTCGAACACCGGGGAGCTGTTTTTT

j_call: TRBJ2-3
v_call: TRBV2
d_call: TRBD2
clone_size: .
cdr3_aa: CASVGTSGSTDTQYF
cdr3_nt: TGTGCCAGCGTAGGGACTAGCGGGAGCACAGATACGCAGTATTTT

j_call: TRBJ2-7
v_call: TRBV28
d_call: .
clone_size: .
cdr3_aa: CASSFGRVNEQYF
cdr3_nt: TGTGCCAGCAGTTTCGGCAGGGTCAACGAGCAGTACTTC

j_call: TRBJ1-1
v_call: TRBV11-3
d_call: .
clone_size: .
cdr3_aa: CASSLSENTEAFF
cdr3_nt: TGTGCCAGCAGCTTATCCGAAAACACTGAAGCTTTCTTT

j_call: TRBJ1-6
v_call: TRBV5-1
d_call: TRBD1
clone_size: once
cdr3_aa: CASSTTGEANSPLHF
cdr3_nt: TGCGCCAGCAGCACTACAGGGGAGGCAAATTCACCCCTCCACTTT

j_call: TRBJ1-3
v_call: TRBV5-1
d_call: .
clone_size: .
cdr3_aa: CASSFGGTGNTIYF
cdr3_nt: TGCGCCAGCAGCTTTGGGGGAACTGGAAACACCATATATTTT

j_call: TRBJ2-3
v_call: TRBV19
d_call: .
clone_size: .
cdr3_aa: CASRTVAGTDTQYF
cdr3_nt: TGTGCCAGTAGGACTGTCGCCGGCACAGATACGCAGTATTTT

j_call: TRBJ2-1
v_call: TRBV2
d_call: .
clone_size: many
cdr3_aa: CASTGEVYNEQFF
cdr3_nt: TGTGCCAGCACAGGTGAGGTCTACAATGAGCAGTTCTTC

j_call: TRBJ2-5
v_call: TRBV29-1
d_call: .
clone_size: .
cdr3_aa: CSIKGLARETQYF
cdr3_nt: TGCAGCATCAAAGGGCTAGCTCGAGAGACCCAGTACTTC

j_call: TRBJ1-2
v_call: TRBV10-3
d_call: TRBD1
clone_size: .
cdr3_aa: CAISGDRGSYGYTF
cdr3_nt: TGTGCCATCAGTGGGGACAGGGGATCCTATGGCTACACCTTC

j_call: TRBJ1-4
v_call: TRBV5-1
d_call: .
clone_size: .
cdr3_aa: CASSLALGDFNEKLFF
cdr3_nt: TGCGCCAGCAGCTTGGCCTTGGGAGACTTTAATGAAAAACTGTTTTTT

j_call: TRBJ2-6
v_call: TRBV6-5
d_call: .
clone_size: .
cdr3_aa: CASKTPKEANVLTF
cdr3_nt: TGTGCCAGCAAGACACCTAAAGAGGCCAACGTCCTGACTTTC

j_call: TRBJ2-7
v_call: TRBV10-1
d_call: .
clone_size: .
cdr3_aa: CASSESGQIPAYEQYF
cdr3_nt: TGCGCCAGCAGTGAGTCGGGGCAGATACCTGCCTACGAGCAGTACTTC

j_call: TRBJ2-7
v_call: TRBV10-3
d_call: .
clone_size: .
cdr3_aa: CAISAIGTGAYEQYF
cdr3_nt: TGTGCCATCAGTGCAATTGGGACCGGGGCCTACGAGCAGTACTTC

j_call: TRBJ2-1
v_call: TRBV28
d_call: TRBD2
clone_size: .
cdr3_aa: CASRHTGGGTYNEQFF
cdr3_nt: TGTGCCAGCAGGCATACGGGGGGTGGGACCTACAATGAGCAGTTCTTC

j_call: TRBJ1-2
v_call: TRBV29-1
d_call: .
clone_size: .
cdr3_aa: CSAQGHYGYTF
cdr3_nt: TGCAGCGCGCAGGGTCACTATGGCTACACCTTC

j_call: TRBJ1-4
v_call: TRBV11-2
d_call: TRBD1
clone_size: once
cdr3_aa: CASSWTGANEKLFF
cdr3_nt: TGTGCCAGCAGCTGGACAGGGGCTAATGAAAAACTGTTTTTT

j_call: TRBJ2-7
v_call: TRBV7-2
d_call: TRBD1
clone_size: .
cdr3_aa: CASSLWTGKGYEQYF
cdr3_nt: TGTGCCAGCAGCTTATGGACAGGGAAGGGGTACGAGCAGTACTTC

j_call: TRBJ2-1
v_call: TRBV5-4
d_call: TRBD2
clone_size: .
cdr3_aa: CASSLPSGRRYNEQFF
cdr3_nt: TGTGCCAGCAGCCTCCCAAGCGGGAGGCGGTACAATGAGCAGTTCTTC

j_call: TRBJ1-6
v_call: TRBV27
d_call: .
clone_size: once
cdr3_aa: CASSFRGSPLHF
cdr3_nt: TGTGCCAGCAGTTTCCGTGGTTCACCCCTCCACTTT

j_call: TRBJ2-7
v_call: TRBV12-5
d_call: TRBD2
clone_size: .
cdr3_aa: CASGSDRGLGEYEQYF
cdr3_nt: TGTGCTAGTGGATCCGACCGGGGACTAGGTGAATACGAGCAGTACTTC

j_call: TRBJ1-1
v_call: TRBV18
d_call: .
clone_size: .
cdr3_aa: CASSVAGYMDTEAFF
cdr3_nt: TGTGCCAGCTCAGTGGCTGGTTACATGGACACTGAAGCTTTCTTT

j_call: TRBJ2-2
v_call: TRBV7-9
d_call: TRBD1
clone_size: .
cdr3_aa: CAKTGANTGELFF
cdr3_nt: TGTGCCAAAACAGGGGCGAACACCGGGGAGCTGTTTTTT

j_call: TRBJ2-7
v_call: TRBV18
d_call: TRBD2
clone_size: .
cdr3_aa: CASSRAGGNTYEQYF
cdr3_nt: TGTGCCAGCTCCCGTGCGGGAGGGAATACCTACGAGCAGTACTTC

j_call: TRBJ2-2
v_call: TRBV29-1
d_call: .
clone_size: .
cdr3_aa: CSGRTVNTGELFF
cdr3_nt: TGCAGCGGACGGACAGTTAACACCGGGGAGCTGTTTTTT

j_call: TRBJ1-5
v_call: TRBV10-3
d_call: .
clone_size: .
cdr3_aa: CAISDSTGQPQHF
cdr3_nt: TGTGCCATCAGTGACTCCACGGGGCAGCCCCAGCATTTT

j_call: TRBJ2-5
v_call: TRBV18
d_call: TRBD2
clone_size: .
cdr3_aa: CASSPASGKETQYF
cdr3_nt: TGTGCCAGCTCACCAGCTAGCGGGAAAGAGACCCAGTACTTC

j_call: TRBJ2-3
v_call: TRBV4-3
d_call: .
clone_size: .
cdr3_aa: CASSSKQRGAWCKGCTDTQYF
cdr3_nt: TGCGCCAGCAGCTCAAAGCAGAGGGGCGCTTGGTGTAAGGGTTGCACAGATACGCAGTATTTT

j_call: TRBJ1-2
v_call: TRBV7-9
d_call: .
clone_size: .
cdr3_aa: CASSLDETDITF
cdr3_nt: TGTGCCAGCAGCTTAGATGAGACGGACATCACCTTC

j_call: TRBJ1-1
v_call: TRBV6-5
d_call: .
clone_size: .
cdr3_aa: CASSPVTGNPEAFF
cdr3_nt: TGTGCCAGCAGCCCGGTTACGGGGAATCCTGAAGCTTTCTTT

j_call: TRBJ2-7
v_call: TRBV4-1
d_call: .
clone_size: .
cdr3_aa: CASSPDGFYEQYF
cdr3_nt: TGCGCCAGCAGCCCGGACGGATTCTACGAGCAGTACTTC

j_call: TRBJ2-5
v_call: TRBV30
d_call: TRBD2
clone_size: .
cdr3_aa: CAWKGGGETQYF
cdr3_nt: TGTGCCTGGAAGGGCGGGGGAGAGACCCAGTACTTC

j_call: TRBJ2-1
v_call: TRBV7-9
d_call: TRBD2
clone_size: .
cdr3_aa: CASSPPGLAVDEQFF
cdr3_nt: TGTGCCAGCAGCCCTCCGGGACTAGCAGTTGATGAGCAGTTCTTC

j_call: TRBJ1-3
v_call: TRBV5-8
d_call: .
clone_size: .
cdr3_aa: CASSLDPTGRNTIYF
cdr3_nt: TGTGCCAGCAGCTTGGACCCTACAGGGAGAAACACCATATATTTT

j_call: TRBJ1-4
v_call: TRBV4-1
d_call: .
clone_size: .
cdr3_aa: CASSRGSPGKLFF
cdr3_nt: TGCGCCAGCAGCCGGGGCTCCCCGGGAAAACTGTTTTTT

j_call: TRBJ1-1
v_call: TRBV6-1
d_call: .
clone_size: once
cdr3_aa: CASTVREEAFF
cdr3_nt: TGTGCCAGCACGGTCAGGGAGGAAGCTTTCTTT

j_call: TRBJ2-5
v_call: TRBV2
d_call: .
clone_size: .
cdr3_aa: CASSRIGGSLISVETQYF
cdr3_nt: TGTGCCAGCAGTCGCATAGGCGGGTCTCTTATTAGTGTAGAGACCCAGTACTTC

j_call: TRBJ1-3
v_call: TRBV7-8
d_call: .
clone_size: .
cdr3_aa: CASRQLNSGNTIYF
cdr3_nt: TGTGCCAGCAGACAGCTGAACTCTGGAAACACCATATATTTT

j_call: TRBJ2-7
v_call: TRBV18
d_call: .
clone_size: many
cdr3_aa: CASSPTITSYEQYF
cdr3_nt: TGTGCCAGCTCACCAACGATCACATCCTACGAGCAGTACTTC

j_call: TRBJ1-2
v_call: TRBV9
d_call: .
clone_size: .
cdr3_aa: CASSEPWWGTDGYTF
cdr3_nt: TGTGCCAGCAGCGAGCCCTGGTGGGGGACGGATGGCTACACCTTC